These 17 T cell receptor beta chains came from one sample sequenced in a study of T cells expressing NK-cell markers. Reanalyzing the 5' RACE reads, TCRdb keeps one entry per CDR3 protein, without DNA. The sample's table shows approximately 440,000 distinct CDR3 sequences. Sequencing was performed on blood T cells: a sorted CD56 or NKG2C T cell subset, CD4+ or CD8+ T cells, or bulk PBMC T cells (not recorded which). These receptors came from a woman in her 50s in good health.

V gene TRBV7-9 combines with J gene TRBJ2-5; TCRdb's D call of TRBD1 is untestable without DNA. CDR1 is SEHNR, CDR2 FQNEAQ, per germline (reference sequence). The CDR3 loop spans 18 amino acids. This CDR3 is CASSSMVPGHKIGETQYF.

The chain has TRBV20-1 and TRBJ2-5. The CDR3 is 11 residues long. Germline V gene data show CDR1 as DFQATT and CDR2 as SNEGSKA (reference sequence). The CDR3 region is CSAGISETQYF.

J is TRBJ2-1 and V is TRBV19; TCRdb calls TRBD2, which cannot be checked without DNA. Germline V CDR1 and CDR2: LNHDA, SQIVND (reference sequence). The CDR3 has 16 amino acids. CDR3 in amino acids: CASIASSTFSYNEQFF.

This CDR3 is CASSFGGSQETQYF. The genes are TRBV5-1 and TRBJ2-5; TCRdb outputs TRBD1, but without DNA this stays unchecked. The CDR3 is 14 amino acids. Germline assignment: CDR1 SGHRS and CDR2 YFSETQ.

CDR3 in amino acids: CATSDSAGPSTDTQYF. The chain recombines TRBV24-1 with TRBJ2-3. The germline V gene has CDR1 KGHDR and CDR2 SFDVKD. The CDR3 runs 16 residues.

This chain links TRBV7-8 with TRBJ2-3; the TCRdb call, TRBD1, lacks DNA for checking. There are 17 residues in the CDR3. Germline CDR1 SGHVS, CDR2 FQNEAQ. The chain's CDR3 is CASSGELGQASTDTQYF. Combining the CDR3 with reference TRBV7-8 and TRBJ2-3 gives the whole variable domain GAGVSQSPRYKVAKRGQDVALRCDPISGHVSLFWYQQALGQGPEFLTYFQNEAQLDKSGLPSDRFFAERPEGSVSTLKIQRTQQEDSAVYLCASSGELGQASTDTQYFGPGTRLTVL.

V and J are TRBV19 and TRBJ2-3; absent DNA, TCRdb's TRBD1 call cannot be checked. This CDR3 contains 11 residues. Germline V gives CDR1 LNHDA, CDR2 SQIVND (reference sequence). CDR3 in amino acids: CASSRANTQYF.

The chain has TRBV7-2 and TRBJ1-4. CDR3 length: 12 residues. The germline CDR1 and CDR2 sequences are SGHTA and FQGNSA. This CDR3 is CASSRRREKLFF.

This chain uses TRBV15 with TRBJ1-1; checking the TCRdb D call of TRBD1 is not possible without DNA. Germline V gene sequence: CDR1 LNHNV, CDR2 YYDKDF (reference sequence). CDR3 length: 15 amino acids. CDR3 sequence: CATSREPPWSTEAFF.

The chain carries TRBV11-1 and TRBJ2-3; as DNA is missing, the TRBD1 call by TCRdb cannot be tested. The CDR3 is 16 residues long. Germline CDR1 is SGHAT and CDR2 is FQDESV (reference sequence). CDR3 amino acids: CASSTGQGASTDTQYF.

The chain's CDR3 is CASSYTGTIRYNEQFF. The chain links TRBV6-2 or TRBV6-3 to TRBJ2-1; TCRdb selects TRBD2, and the lack of DNA leaves this call unchecked. The CDR3 spans 16 residues. Per germline, CDR1 MNHEY and CDR2 SVGEGT.

This chain connects TRBV9 to TRBJ1-6; the D gene TCRdb calls, TRBD1, cannot be checked with no DNA. Per germline, CDR1 SGDLS and CDR2 YYNGEE. This CDR3 region has 16 residues. CDR3 region: CASSVGGGGGNSPLHF.

The chain couples TRBV2 to TRBJ2-3. The CDR3 covers 16 residues. Germline assignment: CDR1 SNHLY and CDR2 FYNNEI. CDR3 region: CASSGRVSKSTDTQYF.

V is TRBV20-1 and J is TRBJ2-1; TCRdb selects TRBD1, and the lack of DNA leaves this call unchecked. Germline CDR1 DFQATT, CDR2 SNEGSKA (reference sequence). The CDR3 length is 12 residues. The CDR3 here is CSGDRGGYEQFF.

The chain employs TRBV5-1 and TRBJ1-6. Germline-derived CDR1 and CDR2 are SGHRS and YFSETQ. The CDR3 spans 16 residues. The CDR3 sequence: CASSLEAGRGLSPLHF. Drawing the rest from reference TRBV5-1 and TRBJ1-6, the complete variable domain is KAGVTQTPRYLIKTRGQQVTLSCSPISGHRSVSWYQQTPGQGLQFLFEYFSETQRNKGNFPGRFSGRQFSNSRSEMNVSTLELGDSALYLCASSLEAGRGLSPLHFGNGTRLTVT.

This chain connects TRBV30 to TRBJ2-5; TCRdb gives TRBD1 as the D gene, but with no DNA this cannot be confirmed. CDR1 GTSNPN and CDR2 SVGIG come from the germline V gene (reference sequence). The CDR3 covers 14 residues. CDR3 sequence: CAWSGAGGEETQYF.

This chain joins TRBV5-1 and TRBJ2-1; TCRdb indicates TRBD2, and absent DNA this call remains unverified. The CDR3 is 15 amino acids. In germline, CDR1 is SGHRS, CDR2 YFSETQ. CDR3 residues: CASSLQDAAANEQFF.